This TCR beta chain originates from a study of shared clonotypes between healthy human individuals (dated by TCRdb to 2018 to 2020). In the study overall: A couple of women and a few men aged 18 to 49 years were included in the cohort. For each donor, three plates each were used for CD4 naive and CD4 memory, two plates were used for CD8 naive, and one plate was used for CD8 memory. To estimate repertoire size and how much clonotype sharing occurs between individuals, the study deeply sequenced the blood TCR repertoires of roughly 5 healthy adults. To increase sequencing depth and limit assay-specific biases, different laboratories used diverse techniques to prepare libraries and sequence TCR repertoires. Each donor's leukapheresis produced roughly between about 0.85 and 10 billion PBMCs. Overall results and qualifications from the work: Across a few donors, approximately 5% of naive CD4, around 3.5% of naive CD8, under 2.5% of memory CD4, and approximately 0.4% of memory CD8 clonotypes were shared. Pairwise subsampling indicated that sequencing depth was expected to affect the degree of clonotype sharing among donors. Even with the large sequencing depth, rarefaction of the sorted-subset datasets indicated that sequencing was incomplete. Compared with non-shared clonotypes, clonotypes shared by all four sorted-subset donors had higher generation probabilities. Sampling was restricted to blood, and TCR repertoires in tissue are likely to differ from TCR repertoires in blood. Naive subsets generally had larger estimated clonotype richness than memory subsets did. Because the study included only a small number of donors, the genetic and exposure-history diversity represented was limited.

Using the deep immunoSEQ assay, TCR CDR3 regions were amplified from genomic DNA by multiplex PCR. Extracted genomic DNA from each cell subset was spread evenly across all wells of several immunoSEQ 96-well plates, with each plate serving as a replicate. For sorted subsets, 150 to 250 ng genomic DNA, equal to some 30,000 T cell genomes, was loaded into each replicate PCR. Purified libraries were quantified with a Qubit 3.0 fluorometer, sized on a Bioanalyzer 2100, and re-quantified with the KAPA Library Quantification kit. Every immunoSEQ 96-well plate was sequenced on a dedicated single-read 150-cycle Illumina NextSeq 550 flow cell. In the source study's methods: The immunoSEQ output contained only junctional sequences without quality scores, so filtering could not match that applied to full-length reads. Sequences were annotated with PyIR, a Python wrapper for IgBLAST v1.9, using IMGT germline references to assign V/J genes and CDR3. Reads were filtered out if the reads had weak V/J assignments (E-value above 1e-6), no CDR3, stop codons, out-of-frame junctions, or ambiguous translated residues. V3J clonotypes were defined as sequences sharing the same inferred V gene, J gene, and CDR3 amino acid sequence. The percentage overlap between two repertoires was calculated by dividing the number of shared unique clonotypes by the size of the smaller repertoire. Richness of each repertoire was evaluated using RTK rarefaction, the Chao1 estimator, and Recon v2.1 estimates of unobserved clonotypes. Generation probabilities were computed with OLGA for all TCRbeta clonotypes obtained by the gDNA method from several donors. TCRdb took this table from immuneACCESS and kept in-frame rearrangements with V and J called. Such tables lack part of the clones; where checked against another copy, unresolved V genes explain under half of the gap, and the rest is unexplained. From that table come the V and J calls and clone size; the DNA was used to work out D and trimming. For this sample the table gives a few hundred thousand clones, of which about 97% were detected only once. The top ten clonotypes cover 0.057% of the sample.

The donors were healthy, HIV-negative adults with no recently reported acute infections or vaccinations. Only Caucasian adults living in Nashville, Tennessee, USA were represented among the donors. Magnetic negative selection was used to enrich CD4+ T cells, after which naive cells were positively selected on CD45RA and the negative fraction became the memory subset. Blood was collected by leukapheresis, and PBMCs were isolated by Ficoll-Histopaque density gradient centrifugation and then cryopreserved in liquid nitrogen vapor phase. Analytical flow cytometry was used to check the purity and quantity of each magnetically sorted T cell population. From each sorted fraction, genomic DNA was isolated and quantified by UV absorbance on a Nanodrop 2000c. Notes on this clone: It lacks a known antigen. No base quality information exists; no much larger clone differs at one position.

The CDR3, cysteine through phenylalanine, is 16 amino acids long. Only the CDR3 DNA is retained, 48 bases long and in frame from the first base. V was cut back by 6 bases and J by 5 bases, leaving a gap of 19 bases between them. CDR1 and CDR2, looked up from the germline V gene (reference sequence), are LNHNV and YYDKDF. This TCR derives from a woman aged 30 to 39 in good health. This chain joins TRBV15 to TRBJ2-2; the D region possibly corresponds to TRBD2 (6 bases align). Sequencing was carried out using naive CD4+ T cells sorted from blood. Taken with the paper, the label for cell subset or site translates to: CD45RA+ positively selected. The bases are TGTGCCACCAGGCCCTGGGGGGTAGTTCGGACCGGGGAGCTGTTTTTT. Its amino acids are CATRPWGVVRTGELFF.